The T cell receptor (beta chain) described here comes from a study of blood T cells in healthy people across ages. General study findings and limits: Calculation of diversity from one million T cells yielded estimates considered to be underestimates.

Next came a second PCR, run for about 7 to 11 cycles, which used a sample-barcoded 5' primer along with a J-beta primer mix. In TCRdb, the 5' RACE reads were re-called with MiXCR into one record per CDR3 protein. The repertoire holds roughly 730,000 distinct CDR3 sequences, with approximately 53% as singletons. This clonotype was found a few times. The target antigen is unknown. Sequenced material: blood. The receptor's source is a man aged 40-55 years in good health.

In nucleotides, the CDR3 is TGTGCCATCAGCGAGAACAGGAATGAGCAGTTCTTC. Residues: CAISENRNEQFF. The chain recombines TRBV10-3 with TRBJ2-1, with a possible D match to TRBD1 (5 bases). The germline V and J ends were trimmed by 6 bases and 7 bases, with 10 bases remaining between them. The CDR3 has 12 residues. Germline assignment: CDR1 ENHRY and CDR2 SYGVKD.